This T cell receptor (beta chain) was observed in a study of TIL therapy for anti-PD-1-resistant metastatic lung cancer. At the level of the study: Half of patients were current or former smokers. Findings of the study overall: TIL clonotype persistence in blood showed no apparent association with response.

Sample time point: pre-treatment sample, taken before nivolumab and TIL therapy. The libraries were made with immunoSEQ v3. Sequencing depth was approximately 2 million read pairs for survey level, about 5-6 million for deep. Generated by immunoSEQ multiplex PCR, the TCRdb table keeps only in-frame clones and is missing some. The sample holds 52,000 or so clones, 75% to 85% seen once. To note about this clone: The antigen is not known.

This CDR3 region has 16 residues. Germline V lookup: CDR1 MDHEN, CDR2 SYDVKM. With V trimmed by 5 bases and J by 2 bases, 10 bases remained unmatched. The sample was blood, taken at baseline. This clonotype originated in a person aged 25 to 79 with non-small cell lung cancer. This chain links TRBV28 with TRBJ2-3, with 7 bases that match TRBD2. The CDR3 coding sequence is TGTGCCAGCAGTCCGGCCTCTAGCGGAGTCACAGATACGCAGTATTTT. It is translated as CASSPASSGVTDTQYF. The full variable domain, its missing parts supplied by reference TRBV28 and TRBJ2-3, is DVKVTQSSRYLVKRTGEKVFLECVQDMDHENMFWYRQDPGLGLRLIYFSYDVKMKEKGDIPEGYSVSREKKERFSLILESASTNQTSMYLCASSPASSGVTDTQYFGPGTRLTVL.